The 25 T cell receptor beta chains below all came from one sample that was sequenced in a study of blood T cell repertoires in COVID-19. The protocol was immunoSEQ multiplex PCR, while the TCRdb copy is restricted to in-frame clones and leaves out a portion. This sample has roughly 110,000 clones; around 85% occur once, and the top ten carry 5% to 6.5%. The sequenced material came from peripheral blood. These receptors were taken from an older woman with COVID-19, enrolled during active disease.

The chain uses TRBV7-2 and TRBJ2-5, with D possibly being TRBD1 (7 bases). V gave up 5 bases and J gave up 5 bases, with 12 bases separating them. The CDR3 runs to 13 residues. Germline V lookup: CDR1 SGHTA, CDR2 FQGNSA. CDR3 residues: CASSAGQRETQYF. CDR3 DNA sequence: TGTGCCAGCAGCGCGGGACAGAGGGAGACCCAGTACTTC.

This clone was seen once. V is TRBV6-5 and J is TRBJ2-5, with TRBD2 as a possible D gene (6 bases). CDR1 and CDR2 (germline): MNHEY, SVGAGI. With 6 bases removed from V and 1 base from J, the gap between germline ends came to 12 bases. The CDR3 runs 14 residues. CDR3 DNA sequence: TGTGCCAGCAGCCCCGTGGGGGGCCAAGAGACCCAGTACTTC. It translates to CASSPVGGQETQYF.

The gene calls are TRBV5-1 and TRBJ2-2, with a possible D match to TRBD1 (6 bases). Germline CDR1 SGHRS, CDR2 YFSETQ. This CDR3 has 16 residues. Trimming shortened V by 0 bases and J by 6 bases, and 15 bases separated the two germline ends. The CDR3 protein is CASSLGAQGTPGELFF. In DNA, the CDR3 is TGCGCCAGCAGCTTGGGGGCCCAGGGGACACCCGGGGAGCTGTTTTTT.

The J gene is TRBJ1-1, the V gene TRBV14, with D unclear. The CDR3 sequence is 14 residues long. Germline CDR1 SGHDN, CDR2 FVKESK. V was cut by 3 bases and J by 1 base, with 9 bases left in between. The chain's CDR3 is CASSHTRGNTEAFF. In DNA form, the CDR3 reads TGTGCCAGCAGCCACACCCGGGGGAACACTGAAGCTTTCTTT.

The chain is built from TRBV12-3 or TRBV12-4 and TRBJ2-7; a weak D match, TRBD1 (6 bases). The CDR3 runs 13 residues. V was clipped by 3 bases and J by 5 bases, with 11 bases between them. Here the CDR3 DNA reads TGTGCCAGCAGTTTCCAGGGGATCAACGAGCAGTACTTC. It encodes CASSFQGINEQYF.

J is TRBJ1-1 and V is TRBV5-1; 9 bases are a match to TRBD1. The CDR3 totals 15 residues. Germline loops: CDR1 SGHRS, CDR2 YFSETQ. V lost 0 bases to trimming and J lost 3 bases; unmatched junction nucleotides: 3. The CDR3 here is CASSLGGTGYTEAFF. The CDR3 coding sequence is TGCGCCAGCAGCTTGGGTGGGACAGGGTACACTGAAGCTTTCTTT. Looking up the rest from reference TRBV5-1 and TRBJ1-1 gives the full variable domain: KAGVTQTPRYLIKTRGQQVTLSCSPISGHRSVSWYQQTPGQGLQFLFEYFSETQRNKGNFPGRFSGRQFSNSRSEMNVSTLELGDSALYLCASSLGGTGYTEAFFGQGTRLTVV.

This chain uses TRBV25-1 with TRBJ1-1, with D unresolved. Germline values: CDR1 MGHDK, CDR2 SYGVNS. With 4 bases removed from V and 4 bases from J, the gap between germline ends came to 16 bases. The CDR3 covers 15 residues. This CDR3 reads CASSGARTEGTEAFF. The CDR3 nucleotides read TGTGCCAGCAGTGGGGCACGTACGGAGGGCACTGAAGCTTTCTTT.

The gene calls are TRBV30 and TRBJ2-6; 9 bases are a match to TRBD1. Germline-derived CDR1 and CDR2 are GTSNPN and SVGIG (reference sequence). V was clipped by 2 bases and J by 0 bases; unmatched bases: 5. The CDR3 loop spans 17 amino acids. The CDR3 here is CAWSRTGAISGANVLTF. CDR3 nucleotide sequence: TGTGCCTGGAGTAGGACAGGGGCTATCTCTGGGGCCAACGTCCTGACTTTC.

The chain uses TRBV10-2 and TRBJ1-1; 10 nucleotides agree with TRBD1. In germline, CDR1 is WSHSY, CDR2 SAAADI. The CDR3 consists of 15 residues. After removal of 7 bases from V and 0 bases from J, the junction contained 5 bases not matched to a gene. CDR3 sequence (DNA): TGCGCCAGCAAGAAGGGACAGGGGATGAACACTGAAGCTTTCTTT. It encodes CASKKGQGMNTEAFF.

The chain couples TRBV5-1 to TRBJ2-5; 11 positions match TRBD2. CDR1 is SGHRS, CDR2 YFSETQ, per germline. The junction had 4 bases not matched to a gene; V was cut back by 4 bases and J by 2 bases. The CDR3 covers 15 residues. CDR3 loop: CASSQTSGDQETQYF. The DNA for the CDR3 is TGCGCCAGCAGCCAGACTAGCGGGGATCAAGAGACCCAGTACTTC.

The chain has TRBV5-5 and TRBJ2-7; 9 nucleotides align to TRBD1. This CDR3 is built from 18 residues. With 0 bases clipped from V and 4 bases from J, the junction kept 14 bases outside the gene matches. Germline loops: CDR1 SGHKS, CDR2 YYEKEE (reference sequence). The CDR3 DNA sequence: TGTGCCAGCAGCTTGGCGGGGGGACAGGGTGCCCCGGAATACGAGCAGTACTTC. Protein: CASSLAGGQGAPEYEQYF.

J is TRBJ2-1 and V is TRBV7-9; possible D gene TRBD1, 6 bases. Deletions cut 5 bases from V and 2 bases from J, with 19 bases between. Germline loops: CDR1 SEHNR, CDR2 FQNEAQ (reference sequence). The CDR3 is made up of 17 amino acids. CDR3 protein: CASSRRTAKQTYNEQFF. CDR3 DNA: TGTGCCAGCAGCCGTAGGACAGCAAAACAAACCTACAATGAGCAGTTCTTC.

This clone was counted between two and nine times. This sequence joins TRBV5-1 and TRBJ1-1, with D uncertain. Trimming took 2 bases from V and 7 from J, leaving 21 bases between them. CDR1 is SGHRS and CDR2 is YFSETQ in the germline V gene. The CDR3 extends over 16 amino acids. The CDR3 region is CASSFIGVGVNGEAFF. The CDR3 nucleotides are TGCGCCAGCAGCTTTATCGGGGTTGGGGTGAACGGTGAAGCTTTCTTT.

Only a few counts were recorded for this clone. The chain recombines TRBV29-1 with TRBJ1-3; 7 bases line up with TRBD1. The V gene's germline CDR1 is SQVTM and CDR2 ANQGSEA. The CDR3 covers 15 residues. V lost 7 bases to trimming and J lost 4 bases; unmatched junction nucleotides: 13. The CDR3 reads CSARTYDREGNTIYF. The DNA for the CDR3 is TGCAGCGCCCGAACCTATGACAGGGAGGGAAACACCATATATTTT.

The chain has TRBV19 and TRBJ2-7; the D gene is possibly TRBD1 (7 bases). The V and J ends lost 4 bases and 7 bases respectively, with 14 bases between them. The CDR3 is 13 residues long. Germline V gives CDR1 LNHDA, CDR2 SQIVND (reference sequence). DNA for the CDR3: TGTGCCAGTAGTAGACAGGGAGGTCAGGAGCAGTACTTC. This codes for CASSRQGGQEQYF.

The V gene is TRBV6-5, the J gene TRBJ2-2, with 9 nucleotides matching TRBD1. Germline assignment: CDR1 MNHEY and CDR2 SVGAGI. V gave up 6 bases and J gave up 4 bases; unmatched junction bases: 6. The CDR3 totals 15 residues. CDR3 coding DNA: TGTGCCAGCAGGAACCACAGGGGGCCCACCGGGGAGCTGTTTTTT. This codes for CASRNHRGPTGELFF.

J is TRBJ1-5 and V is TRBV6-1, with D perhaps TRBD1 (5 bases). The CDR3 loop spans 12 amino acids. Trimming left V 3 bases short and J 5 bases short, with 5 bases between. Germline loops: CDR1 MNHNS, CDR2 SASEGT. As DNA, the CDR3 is TGTGCCAGCAGTGACAGGGATCAGCCCCAGCATTTT. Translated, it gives CASSDRDQPQHF.

The CDR3 protein is CASSQGAPGNRPQHF. The CDR3 region has the DNA TGTGCCAGCAGCCAAGGGGCTCCGGGGAACCGGCCCCAGCATTTT. The V gene is TRBV3-1 (or the pseudogene TRBV3-2), the J gene TRBJ1-5; no clear D gene. The CDR3 loop spans 15 amino acids. Germline V lookup: CDR1 LGHDT, CDR2 YNNKEL (reference sequence). V dropped 1 base and J dropped 9 bases, with 16 bases sitting between them.

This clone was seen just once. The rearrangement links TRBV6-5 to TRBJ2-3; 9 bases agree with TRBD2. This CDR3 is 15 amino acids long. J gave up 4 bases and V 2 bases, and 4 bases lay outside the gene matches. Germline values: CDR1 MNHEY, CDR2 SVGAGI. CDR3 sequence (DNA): TGTGCCAGCAGTTACGGTAGCGGGGGAGCAGATACGCAGTATTTT. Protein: CASSYGSGGADTQYF.

CDR3 sequence reads: CASSLGQGRHGYTF. The CDR3 DNA sequence: TGTGCCAGCAGCTTGGGACAGGGGCGGCATGGCTACACCTTC. This chain uses TRBV5-4 with TRBJ1-2; TRBD1 aligns across 8 bases. Germline CDR1 is SGHNT and CDR2 is YYREEE (reference sequence). V trimming: 0 bases; J trimming: 6 bases; junction bases outside the gene matches: 4. This CDR3 has 14 amino acids. The full variable domain, its missing parts supplied by reference TRBV5-4 and TRBJ1-2, is ETGVTQSPTHLIKTRGQQVTLRCSSQSGHNTVSWYQQALGQGPQFIFQYYREEENGRGNFPPRFSGLQFPNYSSELNVNALELDDSALYLCASSLGQGRHGYTFGSGTRLTVV.

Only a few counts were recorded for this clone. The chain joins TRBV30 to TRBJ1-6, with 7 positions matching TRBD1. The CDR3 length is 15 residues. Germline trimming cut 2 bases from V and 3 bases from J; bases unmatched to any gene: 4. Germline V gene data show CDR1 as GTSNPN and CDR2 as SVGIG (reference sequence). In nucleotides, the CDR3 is TGTGCCTGGAGTACGACAGGGAGCTATAATTCACCCCTCCACTTT. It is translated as CAWSTTGSYNSPLHF.

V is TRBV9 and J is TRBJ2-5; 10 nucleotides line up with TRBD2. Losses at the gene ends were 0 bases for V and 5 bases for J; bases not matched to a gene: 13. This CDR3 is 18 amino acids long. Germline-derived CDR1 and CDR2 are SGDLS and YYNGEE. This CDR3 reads CASSVAGSGGPGRETQYF. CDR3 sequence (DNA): TGTGCCAGCAGCGTAGCAGGTAGCGGGGGGCCGGGAAGGGAGACCCAGTACTTC.

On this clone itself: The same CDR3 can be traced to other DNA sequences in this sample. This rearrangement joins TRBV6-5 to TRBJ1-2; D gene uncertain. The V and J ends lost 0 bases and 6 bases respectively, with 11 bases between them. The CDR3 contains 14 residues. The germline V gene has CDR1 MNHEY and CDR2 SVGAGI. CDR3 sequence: CASSYSLGSNGYTF. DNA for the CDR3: TGTGCCAGCAGTTACTCGCTAGGCTCAAATGGCTACACCTTC.

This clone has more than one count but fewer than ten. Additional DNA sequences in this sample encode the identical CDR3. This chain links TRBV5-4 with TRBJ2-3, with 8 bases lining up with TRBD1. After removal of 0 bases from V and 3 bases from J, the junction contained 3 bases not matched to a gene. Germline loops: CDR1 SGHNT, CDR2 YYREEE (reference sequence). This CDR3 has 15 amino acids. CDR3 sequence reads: CASSLEQGETDTQYF. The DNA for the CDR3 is TGTGCCAGCAGCTTGGAACAGGGGGAAACAGATACGCAGTATTTT.

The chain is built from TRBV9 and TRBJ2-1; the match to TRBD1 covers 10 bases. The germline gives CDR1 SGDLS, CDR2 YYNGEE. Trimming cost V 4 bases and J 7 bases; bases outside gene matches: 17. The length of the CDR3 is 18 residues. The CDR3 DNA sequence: TGTGCCAGCAGCCGTAGGCTGGGTTTTGGGACAGGGGAAAATGAGCAGTTCTTC. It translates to CASSRRLGFGTGENEQFF.